The rows below give T cell receptor beta chains drawn from one sample of a study of CD8+ T cells in alopecia areata. Repertoires were generated with immunoSEQ multiplex PCR, while TCRdb's copy carries only in-frame clones and drops some. The data show tens of thousands of clones, 51% seen once. The source material was NKG2D-high CD8+ T cells sorted from blood. The receptors stem from a human donor with alopecia areata. Both conserved end residues are part of each CDR3. The D gene is left open where the match is weak.

v_gene: TRBV27; d_gene: .; CDR3aa: CASSLREVPGELFF
v_gene: TRBV28; d_gene: .; CDR3aa: CASSATLDTQYF
v_gene: TRBV29-1; d_gene: TRBD1; CDR3aa: CSVEWTGHYEQYF
v_gene: TRBV2; d_gene: .; CDR3aa: CASSQEGLNYGYTF
v_gene: TRBV7-8; d_gene: .; CDR3aa: CASSVDRMSNQPQHF
v_gene: TRBV19; d_gene: .; CDR3aa: CASSPAERPDTQYF
v_gene: TRBV29-1; d_gene: .; CDR3aa: CSVGLAADEQYF
v_gene: TRBV5-1; d_gene: TRBD1; CDR3aa: CASSLRGQEDTEAFF
v_gene: TRBV4-1; d_gene: .; CDR3aa: CASSQDGGNQPQHF
v_gene: TRBV7-8; d_gene: TRBD2; CDR3aa: CASSLVWSGGADPTTDTQYF
v_gene: TRBV9; d_gene: .; CDR3aa: CASSVVTANSPLHF
v_gene: TRBV10-2; d_gene: .; CDR3aa: CASSAGSVEQFF
v_gene: TRBV29-1; d_gene: .; CDR3aa: CSVGSDYGYTF
v_gene: TRBV13; d_gene: .; CDR3aa: CASSQAHSSYNEQFF
v_gene: TRBV29-1; d_gene: TRBD2; CDR3aa: CSVVGLAGGFPPTGELFF
v_gene: TRBV29-1; d_gene: TRBD2; CDR3aa: CSVAPLAGDNEQFF
v_gene: TRBV27; d_gene: .; CDR3aa: CASQRDTENEAFF
v_gene: TRBV5-1; d_gene: .; CDR3aa: CASSKDAGFEQYF
v_gene: TRBV7-9; d_gene: .; CDR3aa: CASSLFERTETQYF
v_gene: TRBV29-1; d_gene: TRBD1; CDR3aa: CSVNGQGGVNEQFF
v_gene: TRBV29-1; d_gene: TRBD1; CDR3aa: CSVLETGVRVSTEAFF
v_gene: TRBV29-1; d_gene: TRBD2; CDR3aa: CSVGGLAGGPYNEQFF
v_gene: TRBV7-9; d_gene: .; CDR3aa: CASSFRDSAGANVLTF
v_gene: TRBV29-1; d_gene: TRBD1; CDR3aa: CSVEGQIRGQYF
v_gene: TRBV6-6; d_gene: TRBD2; CDR3aa: CASSSFLGGDTDTQYF
v_gene: TRBV23-1; d_gene: .; CDR3aa: CASSQSLGDRGYTF
v_gene: TRBV7-2; d_gene: TRBD1; CDR3aa: CASSFDRAYEQYF
v_gene: TRBV4-1; d_gene: .; CDR3aa: CASSEGNEQFF
v_gene: TRBV29-1; d_gene: TRBD1; CDR3aa: CSADGTGPAYEQYF
v_gene: TRBV29-1; d_gene: .; CDR3aa: CSVGPGEGYEQYF
v_gene: TRBV4-3; d_gene: .; CDR3aa: CASSPWYSGTEFF
v_gene: TRBV4-1; d_gene: .; CDR3aa: CASSQVYGDYGYTF